A single sample is the source of the 2 T cell receptor beta chains below, sequenced in a study of PD-1 blockade in classical Hodgkin lymphoma. Profiling relied on immunoSEQ multiplex PCR, and the TCRdb table lists in-frame clones only, not all of them. The profile shows 30,000 or so clones, more than 65% of them singletons. Every patient was affected by relapse after autologous stem cell transplantation, while exposure to brentuximab vedotin was not uniform. The source material was peripheral blood mononuclear cells (PBMCs), sampled before the second cycle of nivolumab. The origin of the receptors is a human donor with classical Hodgkin lymphoma.

This sequence joins TRBV5-1 and TRBJ2-3, with D unresolved. Between the trimmed V and J ends, which lost 2 bases and 5 bases, there was a span of 6 bases. The CDR3 extends over 12 amino acids. CDR1 is SGHRS and CDR2 is YFSETQ in the germline V gene. The CDR3 DNA is TGCGCCAGCAGCTTCCGCGAAGATACGCAGTATTTT. It encodes CASSFREDTQYF. Full variable domain (missing parts from reference TRBV5-1 and TRBJ2-3): KAGVTQTPRYLIKTRGQQVTLSCSPISGHRSVSWYQQTPGQGLQFLFEYFSETQRNKGNFPGRFSGRQFSNSRSEMNVSTLELGDSALYLCASSFREDTQYFGPGTRLTVL.

The chain couples TRBV5-1 to TRBJ2-1; 9 positions agree with TRBD2. The CDR3 totals 17 residues. With V trimmed by 0 bases and J by 5 bases, 9 bases remained unmatched. Germline CDR1 and CDR2: SGHRS and YFSETQ. The CDR3 DNA reads as TGCGCCAGCAGCTTGGATGGCGGGGGGGCCGGAAACAATGAGCAGTTCTTC. Protein product: CASSLDGGGAGNNEQFF.